This is a list of T cell receptor beta chains from one sample in a study of CD8 T cells in ankylosing spondylitis. TCRdb reprocessed the 5' RACE reads via MiXCR and lists one record per CDR3 protein. This repertoire shows roughly 180,000 distinct CDR3 sequences, around 13% found once; its top ten account for approximately 15%. The sample consisted of blood, either unsorted or a sorted T cell fraction (not recorded which). Receptor source: a male donor with ankylosing spondylitis or in good health (not recorded which). The CDR3 runs from the conserved cysteine through the conserved F or W. D genes are given only for firm matches. Expanded clones get a size class; other rows say once, few or many, or leave the size out.

TRBV7-9	TRBJ2-7	.	many	CASSPSLLGGQREQYF	TGTGCCAGCAGCCCCTCGCTTCTGGGGGGCCAAAGGGAGCAGTACTTC
TRBV7-7	TRBJ2-7	TRBD1	few	CASSPRTGGIYEQYF	TGTGCCAGCAGCCCACGGACAGGGGGAATCTACGAGCAGTACTTC
TRBV11-2	TRBJ2-7	TRBD1	few	CASSQRGTGGYEQYF	TGTGCCAGCAGCCAACGCGGGACAGGGGGGTACGAGCAGTACTTC
TRBV7-9	TRBJ2-5	.	.	CASSYRVNQETQYF	TGTGCCAGCAGTTACAGGGTGAACCAAGAGACCCAGTACTTC
TRBV20-1	TRBJ2-5	.	many	CGSFWGETQYF	TGCGGGTCATTTTGGGGAGAGACCCAGTACTTC
TRBV12-3/TRBV12-4	TRBJ1-2	.	.	CASSSYDYGYTF	TGTGCCAGCAGTTCCTATGATTACGGCTACACCTTC
TRBV4-1	TRBJ2-7	TRBD1	few	CASSQEGRTGLTYEQYF	TGCGCCAGCAGCCAAGAAGGTAGGACAGGTCTGACCTACGAGCAGTACTTC
TRBV5-1	TRBJ2-7	TRBD1	few	CASSLGQGDNEQYF	TGCGCCAGCAGCTTGGGACAGGGGGATAACGAGCAGTACTTC
TRBV7-9	TRBJ2-5	.	few	CASSLTPSARETQYF	TGTGCCAGCAGCTTAACGCCTAGCGCCCGAGAGACCCAGTACTTC
TRBV12-3/TRBV12-4	TRBJ2-7	TRBD2	many	CASSGLAGDRYEQYF	TGTGCCAGCAGTGGACTAGCGGGAGACCGCTACGAGCAGTACTTC
TRBV20-1	TRBJ2-2	.	many	CSARDGGLENTGELFF	TGCAGTGCTAGAGATGGGGGACTGGAGAACACCGGGGAGCTGTTTTTT
TRBV4-1	TRBJ1-5	.	.	CASSPDRLGGPQHF	TGCGCCAGCAGCCCAGACAGACTCGGTGGGCCCCAGCATTTT
TRBV7-9	TRBJ1-2	.	few	CASSLGDGGYYGYTF	TGTGCCAGCAGCCTTGGCGACGGAGGTTACTATGGCTACACCTTC
TRBV5-1	TRBJ1-1	.	few	CASSSRRATWGAFF	TGCGCCAGCAGCTCAAGGCGGGCCACCTGGGGAGCTTTCTTT
TRBV6-5	TRBJ2-7	TRBD2	few	CASRLGLAGDYEQYF	TGTGCCAGCAGACTCGGACTAGCGGGGGACTACGAGCAGTACTTC
TRBV12-3/TRBV12-4	TRBJ2-7	TRBD2	.	CASSTTLLAGPYEQYF	TGTGCCAGCAGTACCACCCTACTAGCGGGACCCTACGAGCAGTACTTC
TRBV7-9	TRBJ2-1	.	few	CASSLQVDEQFF	TGTGCCAGCAGCTTACAAGTGGATGAGCAGTTCTTC
TRBV7-8	TRBJ2-7	.	.	CASTILGGAGGEQYF	TGTGCCAGCACCATACTAGGGGGGGCTGGGGGCGAGCAGTACTTC
TRBV19	TRBJ1-1	.	many	CASSEIGMVTEAFF	TGTGCCAGTAGTGAAATAGGGATGGTCACTGAAGCTTTCTTT
TRBV12-3/TRBV12-4	TRBJ2-1	.	few	CASTLRDKPRGKQFF	TGTGCCAGCACCCTTAGGGACAAGCCTAGGGGCAAGCAGTTCTTC
TRBV2	TRBJ2-5	.	.	CASSKPRYQETQYF	TGTGCCAGCAGTAAGCCACGGTACCAAGAGACCCAGTACTTC
TRBV18	TRBJ1-2	.	once	CASSPPGGNYGYTF	TGTGCCAGCTCACCTCCTGGGGGGAACTATGGCTACACCTTC
TRBV20-1	TRBJ2-1	.	.	CSARVPRGAYNEQFF	TGCAGTGCTAGAGTCCCCAGGGGAGCCTACAATGAGCAGTTCTTC
TRBV4-1	TRBJ2-2	TRBD2	.	CASSQGTSSGELFF	TGCGCCAGCAGCCAAGGGACTAGCAGCGGGGAGCTGTTTTTT
TRBV29-1	TRBJ1-1	.	few	CSVSKGDYLKGTEAFF	TGCAGCGTTTCCAAGGGGGACTACCTCAAGGGAACTGAAGCTTTCTTT
TRBV20-1	TRBJ2-3	TRBD1	.	CSARADRFLTDTQYF	TGCAGTGCTAGAGCGGACAGGTTCCTCACAGATACGCAGTATTTT
TRBV2	TRBJ2-7	.	few	CASSRLDEQYF	TGTGCCAGCAGCAGACTAGACGAGCAGTACTTC
TRBV10-2	TRBJ1-5	.	.	CASREGVGSNQPQHF	TGCGCCAGCAGGGAAGGCGTGGGCAGCAATCAGCCCCAGCATTTT
TRBV6-6	TRBJ2-7	TRBD1	.	CVERGRAFNEQYF	TGTGTCGAGAGGGGGCGCGCGTTCAACGAGCAGTACTTC
TRBV12-3/TRBV12-4	TRBJ2-1	.	.	CASRYLSYNEQFF	TGTGCCAGCCGATACCTTTCCTACAATGAGCAGTTCTTC
TRBV5-1	TRBJ2-7	.	.	CASSRTTGSDYEQYF	TGCGCCAGCAGCCGGACCACAGGGTCTGACTACGAGCAGTACTTC
TRBV15	TRBJ1-6	.	.	CATSSGLTGSSPLHF	TGTGCCACCAGTAGTGGGTTGACCGGGTCATCACCCCTCCACTTT
TRBV27	TRBJ2-7	TRBD1	.	CASSPGQGTPYEQYF	TGTGCCAGCAGCCCAGGACAGGGGACCCCCTACGAGCAGTACTTC
TRBV9	TRBJ2-3	TRBD2	once	CASSLRRGGGEGDTQYF	TGTGCCAGCAGCCTCCGTCGTGGCGGGGGGGAGGGAGATACGCAGTATTTT
TRBV5-1	TRBJ2-3	TRBD1	.	CARRTGGRDTQYF	TGCGCCAGGAGGACAGGGGGCAGAGATACGCAGTATTTT
TRBV20-1	TRBJ2-7	TRBD2	few	CSAIGTSADSSYEQYF	TGCAGTGCTATCGGGACTAGCGCCGACAGCTCCTACGAGCAGTACTTC
TRBV27	TRBJ2-7	TRBD1	many	CASSTPGQGSYEQYF	TGTGCCAGCAGTACACCGGGACAGGGCTCCTACGAGCAGTACTTC
TRBV20-1	TRBJ1-2	TRBD1	few	CSASNPTGVSGYTF	TGCAGTGCCTCAAACCCTACAGGGGTTTCTGGCTACACCTTC
TRBV9	TRBJ2-5	.	.	CASSADEADQETQYF	TGTGCCAGCAGCGCCGATGAGGCGGACCAAGAGACCCAGTACTTC
TRBV25-1	TRBJ2-1	.	few	CASSLRGNNEQFF	TGTGCCAGCAGTTTGAGGGGCAACAATGAGCAGTTCTTC
TRBV7-2	TRBJ2-7	TRBD2	few	CASSSGTSGYYEQYF	TGTGCCAGCAGTTCCGGGACTAGCGGTTACTACGAGCAGTACTTC
TRBV2	TRBJ1-1	.	few	CASKYLGVFTEAFF	TGTGCCAGCAAGTATCTAGGCGTCTTCACTGAAGCTTTCTTT